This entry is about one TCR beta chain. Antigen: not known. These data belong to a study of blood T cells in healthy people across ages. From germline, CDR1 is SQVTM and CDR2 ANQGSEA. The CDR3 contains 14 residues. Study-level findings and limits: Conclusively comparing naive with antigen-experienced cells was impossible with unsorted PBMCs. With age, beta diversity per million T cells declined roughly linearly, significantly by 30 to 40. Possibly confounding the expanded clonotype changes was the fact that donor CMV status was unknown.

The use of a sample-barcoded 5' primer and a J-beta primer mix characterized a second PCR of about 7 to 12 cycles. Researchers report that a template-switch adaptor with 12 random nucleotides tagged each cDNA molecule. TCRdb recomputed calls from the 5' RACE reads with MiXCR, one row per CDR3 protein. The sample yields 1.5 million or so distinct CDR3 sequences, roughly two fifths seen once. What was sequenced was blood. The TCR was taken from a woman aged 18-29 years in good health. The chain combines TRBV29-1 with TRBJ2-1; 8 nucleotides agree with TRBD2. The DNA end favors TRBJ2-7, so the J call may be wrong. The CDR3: CSVPRSGGYNEQYF. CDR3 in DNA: TGCAGCGTTCCAAGGAGCGGGGGTTACAATGAGCAGTACTTC.